This TCR beta chain stems from a study of somatic mutations in cytotoxic T cells in rheumatoid arthritis. Profiled with immunoSEQ multiplex PCR; TCRdb holds only in-frame clones, not every one. The sample yields approximately 12,000 clones, about four fifths seen once. Germline-derived CDR1 and CDR2 are MGHRA and YSYEKL. This CDR3 region has 15 residues. V lost 3 bases to trimming and J lost 0 bases, with 9 bases between them. This receptor was taken from an adult with rheumatoid arthritis. Sequencing was done on a sample of CD8+ T cells sorted from blood. The chain combines TRBV4-1 with TRBJ1-3; D not resolved. This CDR3 reads CASSHLVSSGNTIYF. The CDR3 nucleotides are TGCGCCAGCAGCCACCTAGTGAGCTCTGGAAACACCATATATTTT.